This is a list of T cell receptor beta chains from one sample in a study of T cells in Graves' hyperthyroidism and ophthalmopathy. TCRdb ran MiXCR on the multiplex PCR reads and lists one entry per CDR3 protein. The top ten clones hold less than 55% of a sample with hundreds of thousands of distinct CDR3 sequences, around 20% of them seen once. Sequencing was performed on blood. These receptors were collected from a man aged 40-49 years with Graves' ophthalmopathy. The CDR3 runs from the conserved cysteine through the conserved F or W. D genes are given only for firm matches. For some rows the clone size is stated as once, few or many, or as a class when expanded; others skip it.

>TRBD1|TRBV6-1|TRBJ2-7|NA
CASSPDREYEQYF
TGTGCCAGCAGTCCTGACAGGGAATACGAGCAGTACTTC
>NA|TRBV27|TRBJ1-3|few
CASRKTGQSSGNTIYF
TGTGCCAGCAGAAAAACAGGACAGAGCTCTGGAAACACCATATATTTT
>NA|TRBV4-1|TRBJ1-1|NA
CASSHGGAFMNTEAFF
TGCGCCAGCAGCCATGGCGGTGCCTTTATGAACACTGAAGCTTTCTTT
>TRBD2|TRBV20-1|TRBJ2-5|many
CSATHLREVQETQYF
TGCAGTGCTACTCACCTTCGGGAGGTCCAAGAGACCCAGTACTTC
>TRBD2|TRBV5-1|TRBJ2-1|few
CASSLRDPRLAGGYEQFF
TGCGCCAGCAGCTTGAGGGACCCGCGGCTAGCGGGGGGGTATGAGCAGTTCTTC
>NA|TRBV27|TRBJ2-7|NA
CASSPAGRTGEQYF
TGTGCCAGCTCCCCCGCAGGGAGAACGGGAGAGCAGTACTTC
>NA|TRBV9|TRBJ1-5|few
CASTPGISNQPQHF
TGTGCCAGCACCCCGGGGATTAGCAATCAGCCCCAGCATTTT
>NA|TRBV3-1|TRBJ2-7|many
CASSQRGGGEQYF
TGTGCCAGCAGCCAACGTGGAGGGGGCGAGCAGTACTTC
>NA|TRBV6-1|TRBJ2-7|NA
CASKGLGGVSEQYF
TGTGCCAGCAAGGGTTTGGGGGGAGTAAGCGAGCAGTACTTC
>NA|TRBV6-1|TRBJ2-7|once
CASSEALQGSNYEQYF
TGTGCCAGCAGTGAAGCCCTCCAGGGAAGCAACTACGAGCAGTACTTC
>NA|TRBV28|TRBJ2-5|many
CASITRGAGVETQYF
TGTGCCAGCATCACCAGGGGGGCGGGAGTGGAGACCCAGTACTTC
>NA|TRBV7-2|TRBJ2-1|many
CASSWSFGESIEQFF
TGTGCCAGCAGCTGGAGCTTTGGGGAAAGCATTGAGCAGTTCTTC
>NA|TRBV18|TRBJ2-7|few
CASSRRQNRDEQYF
TGTGCCAGCTCACGGCGGCAGAATCGGGACGAGCAGTACTTC
>NA|TRBV27|TRBJ2-3|few
CASSFYGASTDTQYF
TGTGCCAGCAGTTTTTATGGAGCGTCTACAGATACGCAGTATTTT
>NA|TRBV7-9|TRBJ2-3|NA
CASSTGLGAADTQYF
TGTGCCAGCAGCACGGGACTCGGGGCAGCAGATACGCAGTATTTT
>TRBD1|TRBV18|TRBJ1-2|many
CASSPQPTGSSGYTF
TGTGCCAGCTCACCACAACCGACAGGGTCGAGTGGCTACACCTTC
>TRBD1|TRBV20-1|TRBJ1-2|NA
CSARVQGQGHGYTF
TGCAGTGCTAGAGTCCAGGGACAGGGCCATGGCTACACCTTC
>NA|TRBV30|TRBJ2-3|NA
CACGVGSSTDTQYF
TGTGCCTGTGGCGTTGGCTCCAGCACAGATACGCAGTATTTT
>NA|TRBV30|TRBJ2-1|many
CAWTSVNEQFF
TGTGCCTGGACTAGCGTTAATGAGCAGTTCTTC
>TRBD1|TRBV18|TRBJ1-6|few
CASSPNTGQGNSPLHF
TGTGCCAGCTCACCTAATACGGGACAGGGTAATTCACCCCTCCACTTT
>TRBD1|TRBV30|TRBJ2-7|many
CAWSARGQGYEQYF
TGTGCCTGGAGCGCCCGAGGACAGGGCTACGAGCAGTACTTC
>NA|TRBV28|TRBJ1-4|NA
CASRSHNEKLFF
TGTGCCAGCCGAAGCCATAATGAAAAACTGTTTTTT
>NA|TRBV12-3/TRBV12-4|TRBJ1-1|many
CASSSPGFNTEAFF
TGTGCCAGCAGTTCCCCGGGCTTCAACACTGAAGCTTTCTTT
>NA|TRBV18|TRBJ1-1|few
CASSPAEGWGMNTEAFF
TGTGCCAGCTCGCCCGCAGAAGGGTGGGGGATGAACACTGAAGCTTTCTTT
>NA|TRBV9|TRBJ2-2|NA
CASSASGRNTGELFF
TGTGCCAGCAGCGCGAGCGGAAGGAACACCGGGGAGCTGTTTTTT
>NA|TRBV6-2/TRBV6-3|TRBJ2-6|NA
CASIVGANVLTF
TGTGCCAGCATTGTTGGGGCCAACGTCCTGACTTTC
>TRBD1|TRBV18|TRBJ2-1|few
CASSPRGLRYNEQFF
TGTGCCAGCTCGCCTAGGGGGCTTCGGTACAATGAGCAGTTCTTC
>TRBD2|TRBV6-1|TRBJ2-3|many
CASREDSSTDTQYF
TGTGCCAGTCGGGAGGACTCTAGCACAGATACGCAGTATTTT
>NA|TRBV5-1|TRBJ2-1|few
CASSLSGTTLGGNEQFF
TGCGCCAGCAGCCTTTCCGGGACAACCCTAGGAGGCAATGAGCAGTTCTTC
>NA|TRBV11-2|TRBJ2-5|many
CASRPYDRNQETQYF
TGTGCCAGCAGGCCCTACGACAGGAACCAAGAGACCCAGTACTTC
>TRBD1|TRBV2|TRBJ2-5|NA
CASSGQGSVETQYF
TGTGCCAGCTCGGGACAGGGTAGCGTGGAGACCCAGTACTTC
>TRBD1|TRBV28|TRBJ1-6|NA
CASNRQGGSSPLHF
TGTGCCAGCAACCGACAGGGAGGGAGTTCACCCCTCCACTTT
>TRBD2|TRBV29-1|TRBJ2-3|many
CSVSLAGGPDTQYF
TGCAGCGTTAGTCTCGCGGGAGGGCCAGATACGCAGTATTTT
>TRBD2|TRBV5-1|TRBJ2-5|NA
CASSLGLAFYQETQYF
TGCGCCAGCAGCTTGGGACTAGCGTTTTACCAAGAGACCCAGTACTTC
>NA|TRBV20-1|TRBJ1-2|few
CSARSLSQGGEGYTF
TGCAGTGCTAGGAGTCTCTCGCAGGGAGGCGAGGGCTACACCTTC
>TRBD1|TRBV5-1|TRBJ2-6|NA
CASSSGGPGANVLTF
TGCGCCAGCAGCTCAGGGGGCCCTGGGGCCAACGTCCTGACTTTC
>TRBD2|TRBV20-1|TRBJ2-7|few
CSARLAGVHEQYF
TGCAGTGCTCGACTAGCGGGAGTACACGAGCAGTACTTC
>NA|TRBV15|TRBJ2-3|NA
CATSDTTGDDTQYF
TGTGCCACCAGCGATACGACAGGAGACGATACGCAGTATTTT
>NA|TRBV12-3/TRBV12-4|TRBJ2-7|many
CASTTSPLGEQYF
TGTGCCAGCACCACCTCCCCCCTCGGGGAGCAGTACTTC
>NA|TRBV28|TRBJ2-3|NA
CAIKSWGSGTDTQYF
TGTGCCATCAAGTCTTGGGGGAGTGGCACAGATACGCAGTATTTT
>NA|TRBV6-9|TRBJ2-7|once
CASSSASGGTYEQYF
TGTGCCAGCAGTTCGGCTTCAGGCGGAACCTACGAGCAGTACTTC
>TRBD2|TRBV7-9|TRBJ2-1|NA
CASSRVAGASYNEQFF
TGTGCCAGCAGCCGAGTAGCGGGCGCTTCCTACAATGAGCAGTTCTTC
>NA|TRBV3-1|TRBJ1-2|many
CASSFRRGVYGYTF
TGTGCCAGCAGCTTTAGACGGGGGGTCTATGGCTACACCTTC
>NA|TRBV6-2/TRBV6-3|TRBJ1-1|few
CASSYWQEAFF
TGTGCCAGCAGTTACTGGCAAGAAGCTTTCTTT
>TRBD1|TRBV6-1|TRBJ1-4|NA
CASRDQQGAQGKLFF
TGTGCCAGCAGGGACCAACAGGGGGCGCAGGGAAAACTGTTTTTT
>NA|TRBV9|TRBJ2-5|few
CASSVQGAQETQYF
TGTGCCAGCAGCGTGCAGGGCGCCCAAGAGACCCAGTACTTC